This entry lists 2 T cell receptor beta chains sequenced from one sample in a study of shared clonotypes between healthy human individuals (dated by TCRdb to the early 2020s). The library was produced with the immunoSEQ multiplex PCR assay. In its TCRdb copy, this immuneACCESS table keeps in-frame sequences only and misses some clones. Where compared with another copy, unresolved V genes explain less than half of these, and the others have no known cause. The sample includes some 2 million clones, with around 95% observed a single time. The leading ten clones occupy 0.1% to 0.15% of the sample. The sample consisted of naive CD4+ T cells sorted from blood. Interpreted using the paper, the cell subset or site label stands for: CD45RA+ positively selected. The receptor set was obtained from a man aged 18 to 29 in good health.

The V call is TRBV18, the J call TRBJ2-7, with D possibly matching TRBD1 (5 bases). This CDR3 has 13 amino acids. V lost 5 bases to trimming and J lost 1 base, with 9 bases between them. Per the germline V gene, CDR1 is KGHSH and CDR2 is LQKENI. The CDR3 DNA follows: TGTGCCAGCTCAAGTTACAGGTCCTACGAGCAGTACTTC. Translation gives CASSSYRSYEQYF.

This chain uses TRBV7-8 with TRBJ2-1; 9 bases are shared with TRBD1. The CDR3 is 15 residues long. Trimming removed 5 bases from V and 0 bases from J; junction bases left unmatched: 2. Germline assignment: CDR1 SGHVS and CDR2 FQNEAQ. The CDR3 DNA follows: TGTGCCAGCAGCGGGGACAGGGCCTCCTACAATGAGCAGTTCTTC. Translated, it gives CASSGDRASYNEQFF.